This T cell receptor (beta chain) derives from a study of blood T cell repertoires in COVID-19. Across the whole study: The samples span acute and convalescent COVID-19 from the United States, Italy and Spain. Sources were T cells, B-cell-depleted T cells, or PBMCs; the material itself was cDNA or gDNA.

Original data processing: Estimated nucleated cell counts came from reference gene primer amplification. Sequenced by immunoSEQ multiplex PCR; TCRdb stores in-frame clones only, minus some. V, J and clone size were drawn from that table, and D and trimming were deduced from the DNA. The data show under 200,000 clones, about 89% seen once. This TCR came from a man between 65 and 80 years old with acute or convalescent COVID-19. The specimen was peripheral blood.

The CDR3 loop reads CASKRRSTDTQYF. The CDR3 region has the DNA TGTGCCAGCAAGAGGAGGTCCACAGATACGCAGTATTTT. The V gene is TRBV28, the J gene TRBJ2-3, with D perhaps matching TRBD2 (5 bases). Trimming cost V 7 bases and J 2 bases, with 10 bases left between them. CDR3 size: 13 residues. CDR1 is MDHEN, CDR2 SYDVKM, per germline.